One and the same sample provided the 23 T cell receptor beta chains below, sequenced in a study of cytomegalovirus exposure and HLA in healthy donors. With 60 Vbeta and 13 Jbeta primers, the PCR was carried out. The data were produced by immunoSEQ multiplex PCR, yet TCRdb's version contains in-frame clones alone and is incomplete. The sample shows some 180,000 clones, 80% of them seen only once. The material sequenced was PBMCs. These receptors all come from a girl aged 10 to 17 in good health and CMV-seropositive.

V gene TRBV7-2 combines with J gene TRBJ1-1, with TRBD1 as a possible D gene (5 bases). The CDR3 loop spans 14 amino acids. Germline V CDR1 and CDR2: SGHTA, FQGNSA. V lost 5 bases, J lost 5 bases, and 15 bases lay in between. In DNA, the CDR3 is TGTGCCAGCAGCGGTAGTGGGGGGTCGACTGAAGCTTTCTTT. Translating it yields CASSGSGGSTEAFF. Using reference TRBV7-2 and TRBJ1-1 for the parts outside the CDR3, the full variable domain is GAGVSQSPSNKVTEKGKDVELRCDPISGHTALYWYRQSLGQGLEFLIYFQGNSAPDKSGLPSDRFSAERTGGSVSTLTIQRTQQEDSAVYLCASSGSGGSTEAFFGQGTRLTVV.

The chain couples TRBV30 to TRBJ1-1; no clear D gene. This CDR3 has 12 residues. V lost 0 bases, J lost 1 base, and 3 bases lay in between. Germline CDR1 GTSNPN, CDR2 SVGIG (reference sequence). CDR3 sequence reads: CAWSVRNTEAFF. CDR3 nucleotide sequence: TGTGCCTGGAGTGTGCGGAACACTGAAGCTTTCTTT.

This rearrangement joins TRBV29-1 to TRBJ1-2, with 7 nucleotides matching TRBD1. V gave up 3 bases and J gave up 5 bases; unmatched junction bases: 3. Germline loops: CDR1 SQVTM, CDR2 ANQGSEA. The CDR3 has 12 amino acids. The CDR3 spells CSVDSGGYGYTF. The DNA of the CDR3 is TGCAGCGTTGATTCAGGGGGTTATGGCTACACCTTC.

The gene calls are TRBV18 and TRBJ2-2; D is unresolved. V lost 0 bases and J 5 bases, leaving 13 bases between the germline ends. The germline gives CDR1 KGHSH, CDR2 LQKENI. The CDR3 totals 16 residues. The DNA for the CDR3 is TGTGCCAGCTCACCACCGGCCGCTCCTCTTACCGGGGAGCTGTTTTTT. It is translated as CASSPPAAPLTGELFF.

The J gene is TRBJ2-1, the V gene TRBV9, with D perhaps TRBD2 (5 bases). CDR3 length equals 16 residues. CDR1 and CDR2 (germline): SGDLS, YYNGEE. V was shortened by 0 bases and J by 0 bases, with 10 bases between the two germline ends. CDR3 loop: CASSVGEGASYNEQFF. The CDR3 DNA reads as TGTGCCAGCAGCGTAGGCGAGGGCGCCTCCTACAATGAGCAGTTCTTC.

CDR3 sequence reads: CASSHGKGNTEAFF. As DNA, the CDR3 is TGCGCCAGCAGCCACGGGAAGGGGAACACTGAAGCTTTCTTT. The V call is TRBV4-1, the J call TRBJ1-1; D unresolved. This CDR3 comprises 14 residues. Per germline, CDR1 MGHRA and CDR2 YSYEKL. V lost 3 bases and J lost 1, with 9 bases in between.

V gene TRBV19 combines with J gene TRBJ1-1; no definite D call. V shed 3 bases and J shed 0 bases, with 11 bases lying between them. The germline CDR1 and CDR2 sequences are LNHDA and SQIVND (reference sequence). This CDR3 is built from 15 residues. The chain's CDR3 is CASSMVNSMNTEAFF. CDR3 sequence (DNA): TGTGCCAGTAGTATGGTGAACAGCATGAACACTGAAGCTTTCTTT.

The V gene is TRBV5-1, the J gene TRBJ2-5, with TRBD2 identical over 9 bases. The CDR3 is 15 amino acids. The V gene end was trimmed by 0 bases and the J gene end by 3 bases; junction bases not matched to a gene: 3. Germline V gives CDR1 SGHRS, CDR2 YFSETQ. The DNA of the CDR3 is TGCGCCAGCAGCTTGGCGGCTAGCGGGAAAGAGACCCAGTACTTC. Protein product: CASSLAASGKETQYF.

The rearrangement links TRBV6-5 to TRBJ2-1; 7 nucleotides align to TRBD2. The CDR3 is made up of 15 amino acids. Losses at the gene ends were 5 bases for V and 0 bases for J; bases not matched to a gene: 4. Per germline, CDR1 MNHEY and CDR2 SVGAGI. The CDR3 here is CASSQLAYSYNEQFF. Written as DNA, the CDR3 is TGTGCCAGCAGTCAACTAGCGTACTCCTACAATGAGCAGTTCTTC.

The chain uses TRBV6-6 and TRBJ1-1; D may be TRBD1 (6 bases). Trimming cost V 3 bases and J 2 bases, with 10 bases left between them. The V gene's germline CDR1 is MNHNY and CDR2 SVGAGI (reference sequence). The CDR3 contains 14 residues. CDR3 residues: CASSYGQPNTEAFF. CDR3 sequence (DNA): TGTGCCAGCAGTTATGGACAGCCAAACACTGAAGCTTTCTTT.

The chain has TRBV7-9 and TRBJ1-1; D is unresolved. The CDR3 spans 12 residues. Trimming pared 5 bases from V and 10 bases from J, leaving 14 bases between. Germline V gives CDR1 SEHNR, CDR2 FQNEAQ (reference sequence). The CDR3 bases are TGTGCCAGCAGCCCTACGCCTCTTGGAGCTTTCTTT. It is translated as CASSPTPLGAFF.

This clone has just a few counts. This sequence joins TRBV4-2 and TRBJ2-7; TRBD1 agrees at 7 bases. V trimming: 7 bases; J trimming: 3 bases; junction bases outside the gene matches: 6. Germline values: CDR1 LGHNA, CDR2 YNFKEQ. This CDR3 spans 13 amino acids. CDR3 sequence: CASTPGQHYEQYF. Here the CDR3 DNA reads TGTGCCAGCACTCCGGGACAGCACTACGAGCAGTACTTC.

The chain is built from TRBV5-1 and TRBJ1-5; D remains unclear. The CDR3 length is 15 residues. Germline values: CDR1 SGHRS, CDR2 YFSETQ. The ends were cut back, 0 bases at V and 4 bases at J, with 11 bases in the middle. The CDR3: CASSLGPTGNQPQHF. Written as DNA, the CDR3 is TGCGCCAGCAGCTTGGGACCGACGGGAAATCAGCCCCAGCATTTT.

The genes are TRBV27 and TRBJ1-2; D is possibly TRBD1 (5 bases). Trimming took 5 bases from V and 6 from J, leaving 16 bases between them. Germline V gene lookup returns CDR1 MNHEY and CDR2 SMNVEV (reference sequence). This CDR3 is 14 amino acids long. The CDR3 loop is CASSPLLRGDGYTF. CDR3 nucleotide sequence: TGTGCCAGCAGTCCCCTTCTGCGGGGGGATGGCTACACCTTC.

This chain uses TRBV29-1 with TRBJ2-1; perhaps TRBD1 as D (5 bases). V lost 4 bases and J 7 bases, leaving 14 bases between the germline ends. The CDR3 covers 13 residues. Germline values: CDR1 SQVTM, CDR2 ANQGSEA. In nucleotides, the CDR3 is TGCAGCGTTGCCCTCAGCAGGGTAAATGAGCAGTTCTTC. Its translation is CSVALSRVNEQFF.

The chain employs TRBV27 and TRBJ2-5; a possible D gene is TRBD1 (6 bases). Germline V gives CDR1 MNHEY, CDR2 SMNVEV (reference sequence). V dropped 1 base and J dropped 5 bases, with 14 bases sitting between them. CDR3 size: 15 residues. The CDR3, as DNA: TGTGCCAGCAGTTTATTTCAGGGGTCCTGGGAGACCCAGTACTTC. It translates to CASSLFQGSWETQYF.

The rearrangement uses TRBV2 and TRBJ1-3; 7 bases align to TRBD1. The CDR3 contains 13 residues. Germline loops: CDR1 SNHLY, CDR2 FYNNEI. Trimming cost V 6 bases and J 2 bases; bases outside gene matches: 1. The CDR3: CASRGTAGNTIYF. In DNA, the CDR3 is TGTGCCAGCAGGGGGACAGCTGGAAACACCATATATTTT.

This clone was recorded a few times. The chain recombines TRBV6-6 with TRBJ1-4; 7 positions match TRBD1. Trimming at V came to 6 bases and at J to 7 bases, leaving 11 bases not matched to a gene. CDR3 length: 15 amino acids. Germline V gene sequence: CDR1 MNHNY, CDR2 SVGAGI (reference sequence). The CDR3 DNA reads TGTGCCAGCAGACCCGTTGACAGGGCGGGTGAAAAACTGTTTTTT. Encoded protein: CASRPVDRAGEKLFF.

The V gene is TRBV7-9, the J gene TRBJ1-2; D uncertain. Germline V gives CDR1 SEHNR, CDR2 FQNEAQ (reference sequence). V dropped 0 bases and J dropped 6 bases, with 17 bases sitting between them. This CDR3 is 16 amino acids long. The CDR3 coding sequence is TGTGCCAGCAGCTTAGCGCTCGTGCAGGCCCTCAATGGCTACACCTTC. Its translation is CASSLALVQALNGYTF.

The gene calls are TRBV4-2 and TRBJ2-3, with TRBD2 identical over 8 bases. With V trimmed by 0 bases and J by 3 bases, 5 bases remained unmatched. CDR3 size: 16 residues. From germline, CDR1 is LGHNA and CDR2 YNFKEQ. This CDR3 reads CASSQERAGETDTQYF. The DNA for the CDR3 is TGTGCCAGCAGCCAAGAGAGAGCGGGAGAGACAGATACGCAGTATTTT.

The genes are TRBV5-4 and TRBJ2-5, with D possibly being TRBD1 (6 bases). The CDR3 length is 15 residues. V shed 4 bases and J shed 9 bases, with 22 bases lying between them. Germline lookup yields CDR1 SGHNT and CDR2 YYREEE (reference sequence). This chain's CDR3 is CASSDPGRAAGAQYF. The CDR3 nucleotides read TGTGCCAGCAGCGATCCCGGCAGGGCGGCAGGGGCCCAGTACTTC.

This rearrangement joins TRBV5-1 to TRBJ2-6; D uncertain. The CDR3 contains 17 residues. The germline V gene encodes CDR1 SGHRS and CDR2 YFSETQ. V lost 4 bases to trimming and J lost 1 base, with 15 bases between them. Here the CDR3 reads CASSLSPGNSGANVLTF. The CDR3 DNA reads as TGCGCCAGCAGCCTTAGCCCCGGTAATTCTGGGGCCAACGTCCTGACTTTC.

V gene TRBV5-4 combines with J gene TRBJ1-3; D gene unclear. Per germline, CDR1 SGHNT and CDR2 YYREEE (reference sequence). The CDR3 runs 15 residues. With 0 bases removed from V and 0 bases from J, the gap between germline ends came to 7 bases. CDR3 DNA: TGTGCCAGCAGCTTGGACAGTTTCTCTGGAAACACCATATATTTT. This codes for CASSLDSFSGNTIYF.